Listed below are T cell receptor beta chains from one sample, sequenced in a study of spatial heterogeneity in lung cancer. TCRdb ran MiXCR on the 5' RACE reads and lists one entry per CDR3 protein. The sample consists of over 2,500 distinct CDR3 sequences, approximately 3% of them appearing once. This specimen consisted of normal lung tissue next to the tumor, obtained at surgery. The origin of the receptors is a male donor with early-stage non-small cell lung cancer. Each CDR3 is given with its conserved first and last residue. The D gene is left open where the match is weak. The size entry gives once, few, many, or a class for an expanded clone.

CDR3: CASLPGGGTDTQYF; DNA: TGTGCCAGCCTTCCGGGTGGAGGCACAGATACGCAGTATTTT; J: TRBJ2-3; size: many; D: -; V: TRBV11-1
CDR3: CASTKSSGTANTIYF; DNA: TGCGCCAGCACCAAATCTTCCGGGACAGCGAACACCATATATTTT; J: TRBJ1-3; size: few; D: TRBD1; V: TRBV10-2
CDR3: CAISESGTSGAYNEQFF; DNA: TGTGCCATCAGTGAGTCTGGGACTAGCGGAGCGTACAATGAGCAGTTCTTC; J: TRBJ2-1; size: many; D: TRBD2; V: TRBV10-3
CDR3: CASSRNLPGDQPQHF; DNA: TGTGCCAGCAGTCGCAATCTCCCAGGGGACCAGCCCCAGCATTTT; J: TRBJ1-5; size: large; D: -; V: TRBV12-3/TRBV12-4
CDR3: CASSAGTGEGYEQYF; DNA: TGTGCCAGCAGCGCCGGGACAGGGGAAGGCTACGAGCAGTACTTC; J: TRBJ2-7; size: medium-sized; D: TRBD1; V: TRBV7-2
CDR3: CASSIAGQETQYF; DNA: TGTGCCAGTTCTATAGCGGGACAAGAGACCCAGTACTTC; J: TRBJ2-5; size: medium-sized; D: TRBD2; V: TRBV7-9
CDR3: CASSGDAYGYTF; DNA: TGTGCCAGCAGCGGGGATGCCTATGGCTACACCTTC; J: TRBJ1-2; size: medium-sized; D: -; V: TRBV7-8
CDR3: CASSPDRVGYEQYF; DNA: TGTGCCAGCAGCCCCGACAGGGTCGGCTACGAGCAGTACTTC; J: TRBJ2-7; size: many; D: TRBD1; V: TRBV7-8
CDR3: CASSSTSKSQFF; DNA: TGTGCCAGCAGCTCGACTAGTAAATCGCAGTTCTTC; J: TRBJ2-1; size: medium-sized; D: -; V: TRBV5-4
CDR3: CASSLDQGHEQYF; DNA: TGTGCCAGCAGCTTAGATCAGGGACACGAGCAGTACTTC; J: TRBJ2-7; size: many; D: -; V: TRBV11-2
CDR3: CSARPGEGYGYTF; DNA: TGCAGTGCTAGACCAGGGGAGGGCTATGGCTACACCTTC; J: TRBJ1-2; size: medium-sized; D: -; V: TRBV20-1
CDR3: CASSLGLDRPQHF; DNA: TGCGCCAGCAGCCTGGGGTTGGATCGGCCCCAGCATTTT; J: TRBJ1-5; size: many; D: -; V: TRBV5-1
CDR3: CAIKGAGGTDTQYF; DNA: TGTGCCATCAAGGGGGCGGGGGGCACAGATACGCAGTATTTT; J: TRBJ2-3; size: medium-sized; D: -; V: TRBV10-3
CDR3: CASSVSYNSPLHF; DNA: TGTGCCAGCAGCGTTTCCTATAATTCACCCCTCCACTTT; J: TRBJ1-6; size: few; D: -; V: TRBV7-2
CDR3: CATSTTGGEPQHF; DNA: TGTGCCACCAGCACAACAGGGGGGGAGCCCCAGCATTTT; J: TRBJ1-5; size: many; D: TRBD1; V: TRBV15
CDR3: CASSITRDIQDAYEQYF; DNA: TGTGCCAGCAGTATCACAAGGGACATCCAAGACGCCTACGAGCAGTACTTC; J: TRBJ2-7; size: medium-sized; D: -; V: TRBV28
CDR3: CSVSPRRGPGVETQYF; DNA: TGCAGCGTCTCACCCAGGAGGGGGCCCGGGGTTGAGACCCAGTACTTC; J: TRBJ2-5; size: many; D: -; V: TRBV29-1
CDR3: CASSYSTRKHDYGYTF; DNA: TGTGCCAGCAGTTACTCGACGAGGAAGCATGACTATGGCTACACCTTC; J: TRBJ1-2; size: medium-sized; D: -; V: TRBV6-2/TRBV6-3
CDR3: CASSQDLGNGYTF; DNA: TGCGCCAGCAGCCAAGATTTAGGGAATGGCTACACCTTC; J: TRBJ1-2; size: many; D: -; V: TRBV4-1
CDR3: CASSPSAGPANYGYTF; DNA: TGTGCCAGCAGCCCATCTGCAGGGCCTGCTAACTATGGCTACACCTTC; J: TRBJ1-2; size: medium-sized; D: -; V: TRBV5-4
CDR3: CASSSITGVEKLFF; DNA: TGTGCCAGCAGTTCGATTACAGGGGTTGAAAAACTGTTTTTT; J: TRBJ1-4; size: medium-sized; D: TRBD1; V: TRBV28
CDR3: CASSLRGAENNEQFF; DNA: TGTGCCAGCAGCTTACGGGGGGCGGAAAACAATGAGCAGTTCTTC; J: TRBJ2-1; size: medium-sized; D: -; V: TRBV7-3
CDR3: CASSSPTRGLNTEAFF; DNA: TGTGCCAGCAGCTCCCCCACCAGGGGCCTGAACACTGAAGCTTTCTTT; J: TRBJ1-1; size: many; D: -; V: TRBV5-4
CDR3: CASSPQTGATNEKLFF; DNA: TGTGCCAGCAGCCCCCAGACAGGGGCAACTAATGAAAAACTGTTTTTT; J: TRBJ1-4; size: many; D: TRBD1; V: TRBV7-2
CDR3: CACPRREGVVADTQYF; DNA: TGTGCCTGCCCCCGCCGGGAGGGAGTGGTCGCAGATACGCAGTATTTT; J: TRBJ2-3; size: many; D: TRBD2; V: TRBV30
CDR3: CASSRTSLISYNEQFF; DNA: TGTGCCAGCAGTCGGACTAGCCTTATCTCCTACAATGAGCAGTTCTTC; J: TRBJ2-1; size: medium-sized; D: TRBD2; V: TRBV7-6
CDR3: CASSWQWNSPLHF; DNA: TGTGCCAGCAGCTGGCAATGGAACTCACCCCTCCACTTT; J: TRBJ1-6; size: many; D: -; V: TRBV7-6
CDR3: CASGTGVLTDTQYF; DNA: TGCGCCAGCGGGACAGGGGTTCTCACAGATACGCAGTATTTT; J: TRBJ2-3; size: medium-sized; D: TRBD1; V: TRBV10-2
CDR3: CASSQGQGGSEAFF; DNA: TGTGCCAGCAGCCAGGGACAAGGGGGAAGTGAAGCTTTCTTT; J: TRBJ1-1; size: large; D: -; V: TRBV3-1
CDR3: CASSRLDRGTEAFF; DNA: TGTGCCAGCAGCCGCCTGGACAGGGGGACTGAAGCTTTCTTT; J: TRBJ1-1; size: medium-sized; D: TRBD1; V: TRBV3-1
CDR3: CASRGGSTYEQYF; DNA: TGTGCCAGCAGGGGGGGATCCACCTACGAGCAGTACTTC; J: TRBJ2-7; size: medium-sized; D: -; V: TRBV6-1